One and the same sample provided the 22 T cell receptor beta chains below, sequenced in a study of T cells in Graves' hyperthyroidism and ophthalmopathy. The source material, RNA transcripts, was used to amplify TCR beta CDR3 regions. Using the HTBI primer set, a first-round RT-PCR was run on the TCR CDR3. TCRdb reprocessed the multiplex PCR reads via MiXCR and lists one record per CDR3 protein. The sample yields about 560,000 distinct CDR3 sequences, roughly 46% seen once. The sample comprised peripheral blood or thyroid tissue (not recorded which). Receptor source: a woman aged 18-29 years with Graves' hyperthyroidism.

This clonotype was recorded a few times. This chain links TRBV12-3 or TRBV12-4 with TRBJ1-4; D not resolved. The CDR3 consists of 14 residues. With 2 bases removed from V and 1 base from J, the gap between germline ends came to 5 bases. The CDR3: CASSLRVTNEKLFF. As DNA, the CDR3 is TGTGCCAGCAGTTTAAGGGTAACTAATGAAAAACTGTTTTTT.

V gene TRBV10-3 combines with J gene TRBJ2-7; TRBD1 matches at 7 bases. J lost 4 bases, V lost 10 bases, and 10 bases had no gene match. Germline V gene lookup returns CDR1 ENHRY and CDR2 SYGVKD. CDR3 length: 13 residues. CDR3 DNA sequence: TGTGCCACCAGCATCCGGACAGGTTACGAGCAGTACTTC. Translated, it gives CATSIRTGYEQYF.

This chain uses TRBV9 with TRBJ1-2; no clear D gene. Germline CDR1 reads SGDLS; CDR2 reads YYNGEE. This CDR3 region has 12 residues. Trimming shortened V by 5 bases and J by 8 bases, and 13 bases separated the two germline ends. Here the CDR3 reads CASRVGSWGYTF. The CDR3 region has the DNA TGTGCCAGCAGGGTCGGATCCTGGGGCTACACCTTC.

This clonotype occurred once. This may stem from a read error, because a much larger clone lies one nucleotide away. The chain links TRBV25-1 to TRBJ1-1; D might be TRBD1 (6 bases). Germline V gene sequence: CDR1 MGHDK, CDR2 SYGVNS. The CDR3 runs 12 residues. V was pared by 11 bases and J by 9 bases, with 19 bases between. Here the CDR3 DNA reads TGTGCCGGAGGTCAACAAGGACAGAAAGCTTTCTTT. Protein sequence: CAGGQQGQKAFF.

This clonotype came up many times. The chain carries TRBV10-2 and TRBJ2-7, with D perhaps TRBD2 (6 bases). The germline gives CDR1 WSHSY, CDR2 SAAADI. The CDR3 has 13 residues. The germline V and J ends were trimmed by 8 bases and 3 bases, with 14 bases remaining between them. The CDR3 DNA is TGCGCCAGCGAAGGAGGGCCGGACTACGAGCAGTACTTC. As protein: CASEGGPDYEQYF.

This clonotype has a handful of counts. The J gene is TRBJ1-6, the V gene TRBV2; 7 bases line up with TRBD1. Trimming cost V 5 bases and J 9 bases; bases outside gene matches: 13. The CDR3 is made up of 16 amino acids. Germline V CDR1 and CDR2: SNHLY, FYNNEI. The DNA for the CDR3 is TGTGCCAGCAGTCCTATAGACAGGGCCGCGAGTTCACCCCTCCACTTT. Its translation is CASSPIDRAASSPLHF. The variable domain in full, completed from reference TRBV2 and TRBJ1-6, reads EPEVTQTPSHQVTQMGQEVILRCVPISNHLYFYWYRQILGQKVEFLVSFYNNEISEKSEIFDDQFSVERPDGSNFTLKIRSTKLEDSAMYFCASSPIDRAASSPLHFGNGTRLTVT.

This clonotype was counted ten times or more. The chain employs TRBV25-1 and TRBJ1-3; 8 nucleotides line up with TRBD1. Trimming at V came to 2 bases and at J to 0 bases, leaving 9 bases not matched to a gene. Germline-derived CDR1 and CDR2 are MGHDK and SYGVNS. The CDR3 loop spans 18 amino acids. The DNA of the CDR3 is TGTGCCAGCAGTGAAGTGGGGGGGGACAGGCGCTCTGGAAACACCATATATTTT. Its protein is CASSEVGGDRRSGNTIYF. Combining the CDR3 with reference TRBV25-1 and TRBJ1-3 gives the whole variable domain EADIYQTPRYLVIGTGKKITLECSQTMGHDKMYWYQQDPGMELHLIHYSYGVNSTEKGDLSSESTVSRIRTEHFPLTLESARPSHTSQYLCASSEVGGDRRSGNTIYFGEGSWLTVV.

The chain combines TRBV13 with TRBJ2-6; D remains unclear. CDR1 is PRHDT and CDR2 is FYEKMQ in the germline V gene (reference sequence). Trimming cost V 3 bases and J 2 bases, with 11 bases left between them. The CDR3 covers 16 residues. CDR3 sequence reads: CASSLVGRAGANVLTF. The CDR3 bases are TGTGCCAGCAGCTTGGTGGGTAGGGCTGGGGCCAACGTCCTGACTTTC.

This clonotype was recorded many times. The chain recombines TRBV15 with TRBJ1-2, with unresolved D. The CDR3 spans 10 residues. Trimming left V 1 base short and J 7 bases short, with 1 base between. The V gene's germline CDR1 is LNHNV and CDR2 YYDKDF (reference sequence). This CDR3 is CATSRVGYTF. The CDR3 DNA follows: TGTGCCACCAGCAGAGTTGGCTACACCTTC.

This chain joins TRBV2 and TRBJ1-5; unclear D gene. CDR3 size: 16 residues. CDR1 is SNHLY, CDR2 FYNNEI, per germline. The V and J ends lost 7 bases and 2 bases respectively, with 18 bases between them. The CDR3: CASNPGQRSGNQPQHF. The CDR3 DNA is TGTGCCAGCAACCCCGGGCAGAGGTCGGGCAATCAGCCCCAGCATTTT.

In regard to this clonotype: This may arise from a read error, as a much more abundant clone is one base away. The V gene is TRBV15, the J gene TRBJ2-7, with D perhaps assigned TRBD1 or TRBD2 (6 bases each). This CDR3 spans 14 amino acids. From germline, CDR1 is LNHNV and CDR2 YYDKDF (reference sequence). The CDR3 DNA reads as TGTGCCACCAGCACTTTATCGGGGGCCTACGGGCAGTACTTC. Translation gives CATSTLSGAYGQYF.

This sequence joins TRBV2 and TRBJ1-4; no firm D call. Germline lookup yields CDR1 SNHLY and CDR2 FYNNEI. The CDR3 has 13 amino acids. The ends were cut back, 6 bases at V and 8 bases at J, with 13 bases in the middle. Here the CDR3 reads CASSGSVDEKLFF. The CDR3 nucleotides read TGTGCCAGCAGCGGTTCGGTGGACGAAAAACTGTTTTTT. The entire variable domain, with the rest obtained from reference TRBV2 and TRBJ1-4, is as follows: EPEVTQTPSHQVTQMGQEVILRCVPISNHLYFYWYRQILGQKVEFLVSFYNNEISEKSEIFDDQFSVERPDGSNFTLKIRSTKLEDSAMYFCASSGSVDEKLFFGSGTQLSVL.

This chain connects TRBV4-2 to TRBJ2-5; a possible D gene is TRBD2 (6 bases). V was clipped by 4 bases and J by 5 bases, with 11 bases between them. Germline assignment: CDR1 LGHNA and CDR2 YNFKEQ. The CDR3 length is 13 residues. CDR3 in DNA: TGTGCCAGCAGCCGAGGCGGGGACGAGACCCAGTACTTC. This codes for CASSRGGDETQYF.

This clonotype was seen ten or more times. The chain couples TRBV9 to TRBJ1-6; no firm D call. Germline V lookup: CDR1 SGDLS, CDR2 YYNGEE. Trimming removed 0 bases from V and 7 bases from J, with 8 bases in between. The CDR3 runs 14 residues. CDR3 amino acids: CASSVGIDNSPLHF. The CDR3 DNA reads as TGTGCCAGCAGCGTAGGGATTGACAATTCACCCCTCCACTTT.

This clonotype was seen repeatedly, ten times or more. This chain joins TRBV24-1 and TRBJ2-7; D is perhaps TRBD1 (5 bases). This CDR3 has 13 amino acids. Trimming removed 5 bases at V and 6 bases at J, with 13 bases between. Germline CDR1 and CDR2: KGHDR and SFDVKD. CDR3 coding DNA: TGTGCCACCAGTGGGGGCGCCGAGGTCGAGCAGTACTTC. Its translation: CATSGGAEVEQYF.

There are a few counts of this clonotype. The rearrangement joins TRBV7-9 to TRBJ2-5, with D possibly being TRBD1 (6 bases). Germline values: CDR1 SEHNR, CDR2 FQNEAQ (reference sequence). This CDR3 is 15 amino acids long. The V end was cut by 5 bases, the J end by 2 bases, with 15 bases between. CDR3 sequence (DNA): TGTGCCAGCAGCCCCTGGACGGGACATCAAGAGACCCAGTACTTC. Residues: CASSPWTGHQETQYF.

This chain uses TRBV25-1 with TRBJ2-5, with D perhaps TRBD1 (6 bases). Germline assignment: CDR1 MGHDK and CDR2 SYGVNS. With 5 bases removed from V and 5 bases from J, the gap between germline ends came to 15 bases. This CDR3 comprises 14 residues. The CDR3 reads CASSMQGPSETQYF. For the CDR3, the DNA is TGTGCCAGCAGTATGCAGGGGCCGTCGGAGACCCAGTACTTC.

The chain joins TRBV7-3 to TRBJ2-5, with TRBD1 matching 10 bases. The CDR3 spans 15 residues. Germline V CDR1 and CDR2: SGHTA, FQGTGA. V shed 2 bases, J shed 4 bases, and the junction held 4 bases outside the gene matches. The CDR3 reads CASSLVGQGRETQYF. The DNA for the CDR3 is TGTGCCAGCAGCTTAGTGGGACAGGGGCGAGAGACCCAGTACTTC. The whole variable domain, remainder taken from reference TRBV7-3 and TRBJ2-5, is GAGVSQTPSNKVTEKGKYVELRCDPISGHTALYWYRQSLGQGPEFLIYFQGTGAADDSGLPNDRFFAVRPEGSVSTLKIQRTERGDSAVYLCASSLVGQGRETQYFGPGTRLLVL.

The table lists this clonotype with a few counts. The V call is TRBV20-1, the J call TRBJ2-5; 9 bases agree with TRBD2. From germline, CDR1 is DFQATT and CDR2 SNEGSKA (reference sequence). This CDR3 region has 15 residues. With V trimmed by 6 bases and J by 5 bases, 13 bases remained unmatched. CDR3 bases: TGCAGTGCCCTTGGGGCTAGCGGGAAAGGGGAGACCCAGTACTTC. Protein: CSALGASGKGETQYF.

This clonotype was counted only a few times. The chain uses TRBV7-8 and TRBJ1-1; 7 bases are shared with TRBD1. CDR1 and CDR2 from the germline V gene are SGHVS and FQNEAQ. V was pared by 2 bases and J by 4 bases, with 7 bases of the junction left unmatched. The CDR3 loop spans 15 amino acids. CDR3 in amino acids: CASSLTSQGGTEAFF. The DNA of the CDR3 is TGTGCCAGCAGCTTAACGTCCCAGGGGGGCACTGAAGCTTTCTTT.

This clonotype was observed a handful of times. The chain has TRBV5-1 and TRBJ1-1, with TRBD1 identical over 7 bases. This CDR3 contains 15 residues. V was clipped by 4 bases and J by 6 bases; unmatched bases: 12. The V gene's germline CDR1 is SGHRS and CDR2 YFSETQ. CDR3 in amino acids: CASSLLTGWLAEAFF. For the CDR3, the DNA is TGCGCCAGCAGCCTACTGACAGGGTGGTTGGCTGAAGCTTTCTTT. Combining the CDR3 with reference TRBV5-1 and TRBJ1-1 gives the whole variable domain KAGVTQTPRYLIKTRGQQVTLSCSPISGHRSVSWYQQTPGQGLQFLFEYFSETQRNKGNFPGRFSGRQFSNSRSEMNVSTLELGDSALYLCASSLLTGWLAEAFFGQGTRLTVV.

The genes are TRBV2 and TRBJ2-7; 7 nucleotides agree with TRBD1. CDR3 length: 15 amino acids. Germline V gene sequence: CDR1 SNHLY, CDR2 FYNNEI. Losses at the gene ends were 5 bases for V and 2 bases for J; bases not matched to a gene: 9. CDR3 bases: TGTGCCAGCAGTAAAGAAGGACAGGTGGCCTACGAGCAGTACTTC. Translated: CASSKEGQVAYEQYF.